This T cell receptor beta chain was retrieved from a study of blood T cells in healthy people across ages. As regards this clonotype: Its antigen remains unidentified.

V shed 3 bases and J shed 0 bases, with 14 bases lying between them. The CDR3 loop spans 17 amino acids. With a J-beta primer mix and a sample-barcoded 5' primer, a second PCR ran roughly 6 to 12 cycles. TCRdb fed the 5' RACE reads into MiXCR, producing one record per CDR3 protein. In the table there are some 1.4 million distinct CDR3 sequences, around two fifths of which are singletons. Aged roughly 6 to 90, donors were systemically healthy Caucasians from Russia. Per-sample PBMC isolation yielded at least 6 million cells. Overall study results and limits: A greater number of naive CD4+ cells and higher diversity distinguished long-lived donors from aged donors. Investigators viewed diversity estimates from one million T cells as underestimates, the study reported.

The chain uses TRBV12-3 or TRBV12-4 and TRBJ1-4, with D maybe TRBD1 (5 bases). The TCR comes from a woman aged 18-29 years in good health. The sample consisted of blood. The DNA of the CDR3 is TGTGCCAGCAGTTTTTGGGGAAGGGGTGCAACTAATGAAAAACTGTTTTTT. It yields the protein CASSFWGRGATNEKLFF.